The sequence of this T cell receptor (beta chain) was determined in a study of graft-versus-host responses after intestinal transplantation. As for the study in general: Transplants were multivisceral, liver-intestinal, or isolated intestinal. All recipients were given anti-thymocyte globulin induction, and tacrolimus and steroids were then administered for 2 to 4 years.

This CDR3 is built from 15 residues. V was cut by 9 bases and J by 1 base, with 16 bases left in between. CDR1 is LNHDA, CDR2 SQIVND, per germline (reference sequence). In regard to this clone: Its antigen is not identified.

Overall study results and limits: Some patients had graft-donor T cell macrochimerism, and their allografts showed high graft-versus-host to host-versus-graft clonal ratios. With peak circulating GvH clone levels came an association with early post-transplant HvG declines.

The assay was immunoSEQ multiplex PCR, and TCRdb's table has in-frame clones only and misses some. Here the sample spans roughly 99,000 clones, roughly 83% being singletons. This chain uses TRBV19 with TRBJ2-4; tentatively, D is TRBD2 (6 bases). This TCR was sampled from a human patient who received an intestinal transplant, so some T cells may come from the graft donor. This specimen consisted of PBMCs, obtained 255 days after intestinal transplant. The CDR3 reads CASSGREWAKNIQYF. CDR3 DNA: TGTGCCAGCTCCGGACGGGAGTGGGCCAAAAACATTCAGTACTTC.